One sample yielded the 29 T cell receptor beta chains listed below, sequenced in a study of cytomegalovirus exposure and HLA in healthy donors. Researchers ran the PCR with 60 Vbeta and 13 Jbeta primers. This table comes from immunoSEQ multiplex PCR, and its TCRdb copy is limited to in-frame clones, with some not included. This table holds under 200,000 clones, around 80% found once. The material sequenced was PBMCs. Source of these receptors: a woman aged 18-29 years in good health and CMV-seronegative.

The chain recombines TRBV4-3 with TRBJ2-3; the match to TRBD2 covers 13 bases. This CDR3 has 19 residues. The germline CDR1 and CDR2 sequences are LGHNA and YSLEER. Losses at the gene ends were 0 bases for V and 1 base for J; bases not matched to a gene: 7. CDR3 nucleotide sequence: TGCGCCAGCAGCCAAGATTCGATCGGACTAGCGGGAGGCACAGATACGCAGTATTTT. It specifies CASSQDSIGLAGGTDTQYF.

Comments on this clone: Other DNA variants within this sample encode the same CDR3. V gene TRBV11-3 combines with J gene TRBJ1-2; no reliable D call. The germline gives CDR1 SGHNT, CDR2 YENEEA. With 3 bases removed from V and 4 bases from J, the gap between germline ends came to 21 bases. The CDR3 covers 17 residues. The CDR3 DNA is TGTGCCAGCAGCTTTGGTCCTGAGGGCAGTCACCTCTATGGCTACACCTTC. This encodes CASSFGPEGSHLYGYTF. Filled out from reference TRBV11-3 and TRBJ1-2, the complete variable domain reads EAGVVQSPRYKIIEKKQPVAFWCNPISGHNTLYWYLQNLGQGPELLIRYENEEAVDDSQLPKDRFSAERLKGVDSTLKIQPAELGDSAVYLCASSFGPEGSHLYGYTFGSGTRLTVV.

This chain uses TRBV27 with TRBJ2-3, with 9 bases aligning to TRBD1. The germline V gene has CDR1 MNHEY and CDR2 SMNVEV (reference sequence). The length of the CDR3 is 15 residues. The ends lost 4 bases at V and 7 bases at J; junction bases unmatched: 9. The CDR3 region is CASSSPLTGGNTQYF. The CDR3 nucleotides read TGTGCCAGCAGTTCTCCCCTCACAGGGGGCAATACGCAGTATTTT.

The rearrangement uses TRBV11-2 and TRBJ2-3; no reliable D call. Germline V gene lookup returns CDR1 SGHAT and CDR2 FQNNGV. The CDR3 has 13 amino acids. Trimming removed 3 bases at V and 3 bases at J, with 7 bases between. The CDR3 sequence: CASSFSETDTQYF. The DNA of the CDR3 is TGTGCCAGCAGCTTCTCAGAAACAGATACGCAGTATTTT.

The V gene is TRBV28, the J gene TRBJ1-5; 7 nucleotides match TRBD1. The germline V gene has CDR1 MDHEN and CDR2 SYDVKM. CDR3 length: 15 amino acids. Trimming took 3 bases from V and 3 from J; bases not matched to a gene: 5. CDR3 sequence: CASSLGQLINQPQHF. CDR3 coding DNA: TGTGCCAGCAGTTTGGGACAGCTCATCAATCAGCCCCAGCATTTT.

In this sample, this clone turned up a few times. The chain couples TRBV5-6 to TRBJ2-7; a weak D match, TRBD1 (5 bases). Trimming removed 4 bases from V and 3 bases from J, with 17 bases in between. Germline V gene data show CDR1 as SGHDT and CDR2 as YYEEEE. This CDR3 is built from 15 residues. The CDR3 loop reads CASSGSLGVSYEQYF. DNA for the CDR3: TGTGCCAGCAGCGGCTCCCTAGGGGTCAGCTACGAGCAGTACTTC.

This clone was seen only once. The chain combines TRBV10-3 with TRBJ2-5; 10 bases align to TRBD1. CDR1 and CDR2 from the germline V gene are ENHRY and SYGVKD. Losses at the gene ends were 10 bases for V and 5 bases for J; bases not matched to a gene: 25. The CDR3 length is 19 residues. The CDR3 DNA reads TGTGCCACCCATTGCCTTCGACAGGGGGCTATTTCCCGAGAGGAGACCCAGTACTTC. It translates to CATHCLRQGAISREETQYF.

The V gene is TRBV10-2, the J gene TRBJ2-2; tentative D call: TRBD1 (6 bases). This CDR3 contains 15 residues. With 11 bases removed from V and 0 bases from J, the gap between germline ends came to 16 bases. CDR1 and CDR2 (germline): WSHSY, SAAADI. CDR3 sequence (DNA): TGCGCCCGATTGGACAGCACCTCGAACACCGGGGAGCTGTTTTTT. It specifies CARLDSTSNTGELFF.

The table lists this clone with a count of one. This chain connects TRBV5-4 to TRBJ2-3; 13 nucleotides match TRBD2. The CDR3 length is 18 residues. The junction had 14 bases not matched to a gene; V was cut back by 4 bases and J by 6 bases. Germline V CDR1 and CDR2: SGHNT, YYREEE (reference sequence). The chain's CDR3 is CASSPGTSGTWYLDTQYF. In nucleotides, the CDR3 is TGTGCCAGCAGCCCGGGGACTAGCGGGACCTGGTACCTTGATACGCAGTATTTT.

V usage is TRBV11-3 and J usage is TRBJ1-1; no clear D. Germline CDR1 SGHNT, CDR2 YENEEA. The CDR3 covers 13 residues. The V end lost 0 bases, the J end lost 4 bases, and 6 bases lay between the germline ends. The CDR3, as DNA: TGTGCCAGCAGCTTAGAGGCTCGCACTGAAGCTTTCTTT. As protein: CASSLEARTEAFF.

This clone was seen a handful of times. Different DNA sequences within this sample yield the same CDR3. The chain combines TRBV27 with TRBJ1-1; 8 bases fit TRBD1. Germline CDR1 MNHEY, CDR2 SMNVEV (reference sequence). J was trimmed by 0 bases and V by 6 bases; bases with no gene match: 3. The CDR3 runs 14 residues. The CDR3: CASSLDRVNTEAFF. In nucleotides, the CDR3 is TGTGCCAGCAGCTTGGACAGGGTGAACACTGAAGCTTTCTTT.

V and J are TRBV5-6 and TRBJ2-7; 9 nucleotides match TRBD2. This CDR3 is built from 15 residues. The germline V gene has CDR1 SGHDT and CDR2 YYEEEE. Trimming at V came to 3 bases and at J to 6 bases, leaving 10 bases not matched to a gene. CDR3 loop: CASSYDISGSSEQYF. CDR3 bases: TGTGCCAGCAGCTACGATATTAGCGGGAGTAGCGAGCAGTACTTC.

The V gene is TRBV19, the J gene TRBJ2-1; 9 bases match TRBD2. V dropped 5 bases and J dropped 2; count of bases not matched to a gene: 13. Germline CDR1 reads LNHDA; CDR2 reads SQIVND (reference sequence). This CDR3 has 18 residues. CDR3 residues: CASSSLAGYSGTYNEQFF. For the CDR3, the DNA is TGTGCCAGTAGTTCGCTAGCGGGATACAGCGGCACCTACAATGAGCAGTTCTTC.

The chain employs TRBV28 and TRBJ2-5; 9 positions agree with TRBD1. The V gene's germline CDR1 is MDHEN and CDR2 SYDVKM. With 7 bases clipped from V and 1 base from J, the junction kept 7 bases outside the gene matches. The CDR3 consists of 15 residues. Here the CDR3 reads CASNRDRAGQETQYF. CDR3 coding DNA: TGTGCCAGCAATAGGGACAGGGCGGGCCAAGAGACCCAGTACTTC.

The chain recombines TRBV5-1 with TRBJ1-6; TRBD1 agrees at 12 bases. Germline values: CDR1 SGHRS, CDR2 YFSETQ. V shed 4 bases and J 8 bases; nucleotides not matched to a gene: 13. CDR3 size: 18 residues. The CDR3 loop is CASSDRDRGRVKYSPLHF. CDR3 in DNA: TGCGCCAGCAGCGACCGGGACAGGGGGCGCGTTAAATATTCACCCCTCCACTTT.

V and J are TRBV30 and TRBJ1-2; 10 positions agree with TRBD1. Germline assignment: CDR1 GTSNPN and CDR2 SVGIG (reference sequence). The CDR3 sequence is 14 residues long. The junction had 8 bases not matched to a gene; V was cut back by 2 bases and J by 8 bases. The CDR3 protein is CAWSYGQGVYGYTF. Written as DNA, the CDR3 is TGTGCCTGGAGTTACGGACAGGGGGTTTACGGCTACACCTTC.

CDR3 in amino acids: CASSSPDRGGANVLTF. In DNA form, the CDR3 reads TGTGCCAGTAGTAGCCCGGACAGGGGTGGGGCCAACGTCCTGACTTTC. The V gene is TRBV19, the J gene TRBJ2-6, with 9 bases aligning to TRBD1. Germline V lookup: CDR1 LNHDA, CDR2 SQIVND (reference sequence). V lost 4 bases to trimming and J lost 3 bases; unmatched junction nucleotides: 4. The CDR3 length is 16 residues.

This chain connects TRBV23-1 to TRBJ2-7, with TRBD1 matching 10 bases. TRBV23-1 carries the ORF label, with uncertain function. Trimming at V came to 6 bases and at J to 3 bases, leaving 8 bases not matched to a gene. The CDR3 extends over 15 amino acids. The CDR3 reads CASSSSRTGGYEQYV. In DNA form, the CDR3 reads TGCGCCAGCAGCTCATCACGGACAGGGGGCTACGAGCAGTACGTC.

This chain joins TRBV5-4 and TRBJ2-2; 13 nucleotides align to TRBD2. The CDR3 extends over 17 amino acids. Germline CDR1 reads SGHNT; CDR2 reads YYREEE (reference sequence). After removal of 3 bases from V and 0 bases from J, the junction contained 2 bases not matched to a gene. DNA of the CDR3: TGTGCCAGCAGCTCGGGACTAGCGGGGACGAACACCGGGGAGCTGTTTTTT. Protein: CASSSGLAGTNTGELFF.

The V call is TRBV19, the J call TRBJ2-5; TRBD1 matches at 7 bases. The CDR3 covers 16 residues. Germline V gene data show CDR1 as LNHDA and CDR2 as SQIVND (reference sequence). The junction had 10 bases not matched to a gene; V was cut back by 2 bases and J by 4 bases. CDR3 nucleotides: TGTGCCAGTAGTATAATCGGCAGGGGGAGAGGAGAGACCCAGTACTTC. Protein product: CASSIIGRGRGETQYF. The variable domain in full, completed from reference TRBV19 and TRBJ2-5, reads DGGITQSPKYLFRKEGQNVTLSCEQNLNHDAMYWYRQDPGQGLRLIYYSQIVNDFQKGDIAEGYSVSREKKESFPLTVTSAQKNPTAFYLCASSIIGRGRGETQYFGPGTRLLVL.

The chain recombines TRBV28 with TRBJ1-2; no firm D call. CDR1 and CDR2 (germline): MDHEN, SYDVKM. Trimming removed 9 bases from V and 6 bases from J, with 17 bases in between. This CDR3 is 13 amino acids long. The CDR3 is CASIQTPHDGYTF. CDR3 nucleotide sequence: TGTGCCAGTATACAGACGCCCCACGATGGCTACACCTTC.

V gene TRBV11-3 combines with J gene TRBJ2-3, with 10 bases that match TRBD1. Unmatched junction bases numbered 4, after V lost 1 base and J lost 0 bases. CDR3 length: 17 amino acids. In germline, CDR1 is SGHNT, CDR2 YENEEA. The CDR3, as DNA: TGTGCCAGCAGCTTAGCCCAGGACAGGGGGAGCACAGATACGCAGTATTTT. Translated: CASSLAQDRGSTDTQYF.

The rearrangement links TRBV5-1 to TRBJ2-3, with 10 bases lining up with TRBD1. The ends lost 2 bases at V and 6 bases at J; junction bases unmatched: 6. There are 15 residues in the CDR3. CDR1 is SGHRS, CDR2 YFSETQ, per germline. The CDR3 DNA follows: TGCGCCAGCAGCTTCCGGGGACAGGGGCCCGATACGCAGTATTTT. Amino acid sequence: CASSFRGQGPDTQYF.

The V gene is TRBV18, the J gene TRBJ2-1, with 8 bases lining up with TRBD2. The CDR3 contains 14 residues. Germline-derived CDR1 and CDR2 are KGHSH and LQKENI. The trim removed 6 bases at V and 6 bases at J, leaving 7 bases unmatched. CDR3 amino acids: CASSLGLGGNEQFF. The CDR3 nucleotides read TGTGCCAGCTCGCTGGGACTAGGAGGCAATGAGCAGTTCTTC.

The gene calls are TRBV7-9 and TRBJ1-1; D gene uncertain. The CDR3 length is 13 residues. Trimming removed 2 bases at V and 6 bases at J, with 10 bases between. Germline CDR1 reads SEHNR; CDR2 reads FQNEAQ (reference sequence). Written as DNA, the CDR3 is TGTGCCAGCAGCTTATGGTCGGGGTCTGAAGCTTTCTTT. Translation gives CASSLWSGSEAFF.

The chain employs TRBV21-1 and TRBJ1-4; no DNA check was done on the table's D call, TRBD1. TRBV21-1 is a recognized pseudogene. The CDR3 spans 21 residues. This CDR3 is CASRKLRNTGGRLATNEKLFF. Here the CDR3 DNA reads TGTGCCAGCCGGAAGTTGCGCAATACAGGGGGGCGGCTTGCAACTAATGAAAAACTGTTTTTT.

The rearrangement joins TRBV23-1 to TRBJ2-7; D is ambiguous. TRBV23-1 carries the ORF label, with uncertain function. V was shortened by 3 bases and J by 6 bases, with 15 bases between the two germline ends. The CDR3 runs to 14 residues. The CDR3 region is CASSHGIRRGEQYV. CDR3 DNA sequence: TGCGCCAGCAGTCATGGAATACGGCGCGGCGAGCAGTACGTC.

The genes are TRBV10-3 and TRBJ1-5; D might be TRBD1 (6 bases). This CDR3 contains 12 residues. Deletions cut 4 bases from V and 12 bases from J, with 13 bases between. CDR1 and CDR2 from the germline V gene are ENHRY and SYGVKD. In DNA form, the CDR3 reads TGTGCCATCAGTGCTAATAAGGGGGACCAGCATTTT. Amino acid sequence: CAISANKGDQHF.

The chain recombines TRBV4-1 with TRBJ2-7; TRBD1 is a possible D gene (5 bases). Trimming shortened V by 9 bases and J by 5 bases, and 8 bases separated the two germline ends. This CDR3 contains 10 residues. Germline CDR1 reads MGHRA; CDR2 reads YSYEKL. CDR3 in DNA: TGCGCCAGGGGGCAGAACGAGCAGTACGTC. Translation gives CARGQNEQYV.